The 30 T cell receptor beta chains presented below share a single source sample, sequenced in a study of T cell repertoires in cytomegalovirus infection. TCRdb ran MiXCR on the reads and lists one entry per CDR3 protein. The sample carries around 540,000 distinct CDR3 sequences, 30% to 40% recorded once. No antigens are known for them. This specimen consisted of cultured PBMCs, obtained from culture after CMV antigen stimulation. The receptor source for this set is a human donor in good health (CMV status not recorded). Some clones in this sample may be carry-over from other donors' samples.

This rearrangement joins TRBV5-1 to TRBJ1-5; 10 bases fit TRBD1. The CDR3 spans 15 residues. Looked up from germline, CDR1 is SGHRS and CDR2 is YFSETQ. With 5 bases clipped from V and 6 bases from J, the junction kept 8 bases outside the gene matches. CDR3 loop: CASSPDRGPGQPQHF. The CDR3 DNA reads TGCGCCAGCAGTCCCGACAGGGGGCCTGGTCAGCCCCAGCATTTT.

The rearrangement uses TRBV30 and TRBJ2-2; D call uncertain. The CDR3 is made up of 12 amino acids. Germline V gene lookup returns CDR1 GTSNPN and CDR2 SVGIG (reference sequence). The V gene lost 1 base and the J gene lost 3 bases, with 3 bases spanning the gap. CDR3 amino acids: CAWSADTGELFF. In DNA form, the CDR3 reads TGTGCCTGGAGTGCAGACACCGGGGAGCTGTTTTTT.

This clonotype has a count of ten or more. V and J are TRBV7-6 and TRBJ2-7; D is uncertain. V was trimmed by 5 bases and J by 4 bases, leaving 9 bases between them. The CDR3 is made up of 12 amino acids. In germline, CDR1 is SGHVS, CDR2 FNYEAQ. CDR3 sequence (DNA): TGTGCCAGCAGCGCCGGTGGGTACGAGCAGTACTTC. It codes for CASSAGGYEQYF.

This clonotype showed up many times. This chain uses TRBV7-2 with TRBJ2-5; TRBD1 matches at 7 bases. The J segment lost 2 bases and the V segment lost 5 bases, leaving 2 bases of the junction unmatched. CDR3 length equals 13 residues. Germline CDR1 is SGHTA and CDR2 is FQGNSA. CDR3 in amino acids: CASSPDRQETQYF. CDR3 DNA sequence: TGTGCCAGCAGCCCGGACAGGCAAGAGACCCAGTACTTC.

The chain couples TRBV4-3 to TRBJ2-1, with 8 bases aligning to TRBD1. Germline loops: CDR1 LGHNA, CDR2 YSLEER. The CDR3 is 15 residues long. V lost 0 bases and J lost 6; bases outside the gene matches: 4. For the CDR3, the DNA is TGCGCCAGCAGCCAAGAACAGGGGGAATTCAATGAGCAGTTCTTC. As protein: CASSQEQGEFNEQFF.

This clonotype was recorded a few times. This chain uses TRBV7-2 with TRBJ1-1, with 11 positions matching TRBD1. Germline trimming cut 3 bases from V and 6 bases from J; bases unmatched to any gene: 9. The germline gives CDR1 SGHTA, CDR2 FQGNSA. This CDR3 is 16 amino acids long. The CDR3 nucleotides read TGTGCCAGCAGCTTTACGAACCCGGGACAGGGGGCTGAAGCTTTCTTT. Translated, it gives CASSFTNPGQGAEAFF.

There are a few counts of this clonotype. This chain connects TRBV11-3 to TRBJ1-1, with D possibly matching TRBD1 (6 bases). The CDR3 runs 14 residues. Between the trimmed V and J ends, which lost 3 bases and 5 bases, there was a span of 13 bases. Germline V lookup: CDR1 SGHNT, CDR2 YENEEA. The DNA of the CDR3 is TGTGCCAGCAGCTTTGGGGGGCGAGAGACTGAAGCTTTCTTT. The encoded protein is CASSFGGRETEAFF. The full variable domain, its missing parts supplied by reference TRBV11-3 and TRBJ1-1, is EAGVVQSPRYKIIEKKQPVAFWCNPISGHNTLYWYLQNLGQGPELLIRYENEEAVDDSQLPKDRFSAERLKGVDSTLKIQPAELGDSAVYLCASSFGGRETEAFFGQGTRLTVV.

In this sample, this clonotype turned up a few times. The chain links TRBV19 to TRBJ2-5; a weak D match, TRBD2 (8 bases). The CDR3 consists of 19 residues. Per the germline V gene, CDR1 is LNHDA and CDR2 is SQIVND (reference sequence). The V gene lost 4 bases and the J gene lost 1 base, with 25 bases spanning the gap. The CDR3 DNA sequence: TGTGCCAGTAGTACCAGACAGGGCCAGAGCGGGAGAAGCCAAGAGACCCAGTACTTC. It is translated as CASSTRQGQSGRSQETQYF.

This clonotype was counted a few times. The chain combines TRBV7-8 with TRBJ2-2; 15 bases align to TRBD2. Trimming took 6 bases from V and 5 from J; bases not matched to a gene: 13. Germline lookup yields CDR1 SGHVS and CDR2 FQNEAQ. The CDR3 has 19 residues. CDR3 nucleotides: TGTGCCAGCAGGAGACCGGGACTAGCGGGAGGTCGAGGGACCGGGGAGCTGTTTTTT. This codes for CASRRPGLAGGRGTGELFF.

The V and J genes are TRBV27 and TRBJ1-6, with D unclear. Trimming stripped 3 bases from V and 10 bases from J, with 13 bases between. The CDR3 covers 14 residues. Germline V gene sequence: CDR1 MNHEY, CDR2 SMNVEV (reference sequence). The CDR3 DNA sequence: TGTGCCAGCAGTTTCGGCCAACGTGGGTCACCCCTCCACTTT. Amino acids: CASSFGQRGSPLHF.

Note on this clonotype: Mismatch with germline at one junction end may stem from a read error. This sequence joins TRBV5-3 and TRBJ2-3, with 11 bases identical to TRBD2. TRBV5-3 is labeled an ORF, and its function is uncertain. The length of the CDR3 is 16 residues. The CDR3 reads CASSLKTSGGTDTQYF. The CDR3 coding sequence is TGTGCCAGCAGCTTGAAGACTAGCGGGGGCACAGATACGCAGTATTTT.

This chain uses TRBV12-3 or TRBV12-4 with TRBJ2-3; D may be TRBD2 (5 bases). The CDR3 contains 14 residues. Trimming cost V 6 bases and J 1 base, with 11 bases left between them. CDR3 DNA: TGTGCCAGCAGCGCGACTATCCGCACAGATACGCAGTATTTT. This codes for CASSATIRTDTQYF.

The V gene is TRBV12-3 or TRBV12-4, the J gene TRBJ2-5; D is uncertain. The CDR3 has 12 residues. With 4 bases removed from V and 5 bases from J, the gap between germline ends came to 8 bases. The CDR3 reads CASSYARETQYF. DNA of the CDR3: TGTGCCAGCAGTTATGCCCGGGAGACCCAGTACTTC.

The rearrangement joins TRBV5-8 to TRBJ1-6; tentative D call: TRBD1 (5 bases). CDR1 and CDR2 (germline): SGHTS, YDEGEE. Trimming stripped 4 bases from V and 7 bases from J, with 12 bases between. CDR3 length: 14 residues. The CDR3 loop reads CASSKTWGNSPLHF. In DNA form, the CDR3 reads TGTGCCAGCAGCAAGACCTGGGGGAATTCACCCCTCCACTTT.

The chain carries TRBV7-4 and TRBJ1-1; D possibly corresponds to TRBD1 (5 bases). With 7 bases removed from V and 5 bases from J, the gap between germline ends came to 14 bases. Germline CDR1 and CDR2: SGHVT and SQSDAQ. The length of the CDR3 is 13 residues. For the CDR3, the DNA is TGTGCCAGCACCCCGGGGGACGGTACTGAAGCTTTCTTT. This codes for CASTPGDGTEAFF.

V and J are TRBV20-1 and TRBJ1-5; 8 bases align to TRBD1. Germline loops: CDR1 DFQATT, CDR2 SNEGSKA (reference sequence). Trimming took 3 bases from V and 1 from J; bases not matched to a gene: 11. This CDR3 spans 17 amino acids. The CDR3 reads CSASSQGAVMSNQPQHF. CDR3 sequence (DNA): TGCAGTGCTAGTTCCCAGGGGGCTGTGATGAGCAATCAGCCCCAGCATTTT.

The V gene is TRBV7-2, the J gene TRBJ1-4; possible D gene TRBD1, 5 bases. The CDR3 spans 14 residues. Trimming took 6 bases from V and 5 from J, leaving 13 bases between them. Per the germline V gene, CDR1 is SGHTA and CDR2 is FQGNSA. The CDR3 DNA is TGTGCCAGCAGGCGGGCAGGGAGCAATGAAAAACTGTTTTTT. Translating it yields CASRRAGSNEKLFF.

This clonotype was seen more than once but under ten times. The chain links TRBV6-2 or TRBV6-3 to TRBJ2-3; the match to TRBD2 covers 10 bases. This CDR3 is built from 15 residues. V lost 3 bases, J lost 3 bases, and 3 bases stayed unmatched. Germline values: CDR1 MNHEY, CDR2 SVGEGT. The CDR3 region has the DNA TGTGCCAGCAGTTATGCGGGACTAGCGACAGATACGCAGTATTTT. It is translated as CASSYAGLATDTQYF.

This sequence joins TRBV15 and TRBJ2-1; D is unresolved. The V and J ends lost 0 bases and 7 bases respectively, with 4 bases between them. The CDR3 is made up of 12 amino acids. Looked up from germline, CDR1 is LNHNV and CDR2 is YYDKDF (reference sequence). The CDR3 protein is CATSRDWNEQFF. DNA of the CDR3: TGTGCCACCAGCAGAGATTGGAATGAGCAGTTCTTC.

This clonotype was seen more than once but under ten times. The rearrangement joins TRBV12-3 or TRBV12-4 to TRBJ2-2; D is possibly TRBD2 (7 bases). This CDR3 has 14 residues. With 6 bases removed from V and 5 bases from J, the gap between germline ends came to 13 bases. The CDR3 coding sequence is TGTGCCAGCAGACTACGGGGGGCGACCGGGGAGCTGTTTTTT. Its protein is CASRLRGATGELFF.

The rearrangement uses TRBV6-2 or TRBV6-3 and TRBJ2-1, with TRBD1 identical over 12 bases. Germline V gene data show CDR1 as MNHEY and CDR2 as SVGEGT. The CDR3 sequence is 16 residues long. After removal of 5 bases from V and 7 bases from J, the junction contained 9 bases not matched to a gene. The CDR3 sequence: CASSDPGQGAQNEQFF. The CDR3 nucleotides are TGTGCCAGCAGTGATCCGGGACAGGGGGCCCAAAATGAGCAGTTCTTC.

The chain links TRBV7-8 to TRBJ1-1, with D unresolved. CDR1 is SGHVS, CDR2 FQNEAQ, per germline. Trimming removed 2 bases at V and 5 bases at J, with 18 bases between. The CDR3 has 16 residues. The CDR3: CASSLLLANRGTEAFF. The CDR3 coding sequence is TGTGCCAGCAGCTTATTATTGGCAAACCGAGGGACTGAAGCTTTCTTT.

The CDR3 protein is CSVSWMDGTSGNTIYF. CDR3 in DNA: TGCAGCGTTTCTTGGATGGACGGGACGTCTGGAAACACCATATATTTT. J is TRBJ1-3 and V is TRBV29-1, with D maybe TRBD1 (5 bases). The CDR3 is 16 residues long. The germline CDR1 and CDR2 sequences are SQVTM and ANQGSEA. V gave up 5 bases and J gave up 1 base, with 18 bases separating them.

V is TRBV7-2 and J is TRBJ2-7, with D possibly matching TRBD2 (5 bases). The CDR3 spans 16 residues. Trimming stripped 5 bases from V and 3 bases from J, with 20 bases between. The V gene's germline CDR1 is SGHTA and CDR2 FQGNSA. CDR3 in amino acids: CASSPSDEGEYYEQYF. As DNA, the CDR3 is TGTGCCAGCAGCCCATCAGACGAGGGCGAGTACTACGAGCAGTACTTC.

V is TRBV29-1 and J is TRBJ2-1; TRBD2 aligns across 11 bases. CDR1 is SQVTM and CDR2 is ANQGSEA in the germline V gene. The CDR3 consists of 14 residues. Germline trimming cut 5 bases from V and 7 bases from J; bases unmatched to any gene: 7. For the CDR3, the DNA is TGCAGCGTTCGGCGACTAGCGGGAAAAAATGAGCAGTTCTTC. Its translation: CSVRRLAGKNEQFF.

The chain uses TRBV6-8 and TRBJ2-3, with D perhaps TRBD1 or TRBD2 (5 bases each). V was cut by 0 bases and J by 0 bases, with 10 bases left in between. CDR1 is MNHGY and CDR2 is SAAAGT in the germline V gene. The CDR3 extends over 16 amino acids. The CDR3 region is CASSYSIGGSTDTQYF. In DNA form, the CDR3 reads TGTGCCAGCAGTTACTCGATTGGGGGTAGCACAGATACGCAGTATTTT.

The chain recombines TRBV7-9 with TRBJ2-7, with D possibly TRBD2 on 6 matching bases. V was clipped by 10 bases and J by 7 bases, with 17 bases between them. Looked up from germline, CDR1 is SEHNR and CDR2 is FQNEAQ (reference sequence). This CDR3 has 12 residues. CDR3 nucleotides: TGTGCCACGGGGGTTTCCCCTAGAGAGCAGTACTTC. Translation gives CATGVSPREQYF. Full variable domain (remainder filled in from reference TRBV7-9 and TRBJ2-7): DTGVSQNPRHKITKRGQNVTFRCDPISEHNRLYWYRQTLGQGPEFLTYFQNEAQLEKSRLLSDRFSAERPKGSFSTLEIQRTEQGDSAMYLCATGVSPREQYFGPGTRLTVT.

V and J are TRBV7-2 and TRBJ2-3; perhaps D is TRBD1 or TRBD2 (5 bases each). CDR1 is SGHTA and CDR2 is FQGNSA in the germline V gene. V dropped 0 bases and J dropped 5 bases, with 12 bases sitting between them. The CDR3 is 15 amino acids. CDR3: CASSLAGPGGDTQYF. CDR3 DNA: TGTGCCAGCAGCTTAGCGGGGCCTGGGGGAGATACGCAGTATTTT.

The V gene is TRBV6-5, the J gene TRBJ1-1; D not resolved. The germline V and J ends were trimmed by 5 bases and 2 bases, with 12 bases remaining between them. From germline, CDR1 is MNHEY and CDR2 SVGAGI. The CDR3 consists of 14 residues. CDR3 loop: CASSAMWGNTEAFF. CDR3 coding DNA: TGTGCCAGCAGTGCCATGTGGGGAAACACTGAAGCTTTCTTT.

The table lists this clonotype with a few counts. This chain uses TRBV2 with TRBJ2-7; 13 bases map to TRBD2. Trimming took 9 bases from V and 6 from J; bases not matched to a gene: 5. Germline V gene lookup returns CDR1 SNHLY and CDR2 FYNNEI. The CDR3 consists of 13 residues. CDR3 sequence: CASSTSGRPEQYV. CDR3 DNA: TGTGCCAGTTCGACTAGCGGGAGGCCCGAGCAGTACGTC.